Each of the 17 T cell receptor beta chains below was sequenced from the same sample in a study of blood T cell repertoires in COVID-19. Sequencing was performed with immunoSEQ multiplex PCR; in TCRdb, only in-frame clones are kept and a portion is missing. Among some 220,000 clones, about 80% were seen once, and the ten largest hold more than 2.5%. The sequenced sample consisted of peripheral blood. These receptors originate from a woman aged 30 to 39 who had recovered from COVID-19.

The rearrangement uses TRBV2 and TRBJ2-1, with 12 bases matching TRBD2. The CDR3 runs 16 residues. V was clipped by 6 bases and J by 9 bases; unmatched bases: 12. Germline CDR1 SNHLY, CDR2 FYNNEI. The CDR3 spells CASRATSGSRGVEQFF. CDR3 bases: TGTGCCAGCAGGGCGACTAGCGGGAGTCGAGGGGTTGAGCAGTTCTTC.

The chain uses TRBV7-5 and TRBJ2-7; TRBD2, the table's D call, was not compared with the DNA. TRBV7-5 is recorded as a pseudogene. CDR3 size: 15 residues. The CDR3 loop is CVRSLKGASSYEQYF. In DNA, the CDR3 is TGTGTCAGAAGCTTAAAAGGTGCTAGCTCCTACGAGCAGTACTTC.

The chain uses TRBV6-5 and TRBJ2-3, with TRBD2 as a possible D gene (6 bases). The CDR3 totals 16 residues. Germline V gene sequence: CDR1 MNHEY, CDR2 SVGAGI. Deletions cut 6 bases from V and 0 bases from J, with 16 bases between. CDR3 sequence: CASSYVIADSTDTQYF. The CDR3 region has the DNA TGTGCCAGCAGCTACGTGATAGCGGATAGCACAGATACGCAGTATTTT.

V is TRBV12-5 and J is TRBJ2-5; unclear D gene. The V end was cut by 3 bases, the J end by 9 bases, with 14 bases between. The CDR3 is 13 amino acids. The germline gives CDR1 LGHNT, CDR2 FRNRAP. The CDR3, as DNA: TGTGCTAGTGGTTTTGCGGTGTCGGCGGCCCAGTACTTC. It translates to CASGFAVSAAQYF.

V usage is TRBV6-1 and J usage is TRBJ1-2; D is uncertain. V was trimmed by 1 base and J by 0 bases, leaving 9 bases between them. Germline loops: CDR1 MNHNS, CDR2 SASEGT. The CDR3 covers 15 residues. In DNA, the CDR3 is TGTGCCAGCAGTGAAGGACCAGGCTCTAACTATGGCTACACCTTC. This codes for CASSEGPGSNYGYTF.

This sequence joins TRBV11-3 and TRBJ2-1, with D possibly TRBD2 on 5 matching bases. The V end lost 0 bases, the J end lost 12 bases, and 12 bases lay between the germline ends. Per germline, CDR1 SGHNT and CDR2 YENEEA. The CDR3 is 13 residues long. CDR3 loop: CASSLDGVGRQFF. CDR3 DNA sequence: TGTGCCAGCAGCTTAGATGGTGTGGGGAGGCAGTTCTTC.

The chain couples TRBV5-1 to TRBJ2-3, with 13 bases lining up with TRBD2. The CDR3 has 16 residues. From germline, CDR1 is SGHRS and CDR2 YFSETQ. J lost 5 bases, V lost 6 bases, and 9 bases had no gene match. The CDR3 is CASNRVTSGRLDTQYF. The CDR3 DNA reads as TGCGCCAGCAACAGGGTGACTAGCGGGAGGTTAGATACGCAGTATTTT.

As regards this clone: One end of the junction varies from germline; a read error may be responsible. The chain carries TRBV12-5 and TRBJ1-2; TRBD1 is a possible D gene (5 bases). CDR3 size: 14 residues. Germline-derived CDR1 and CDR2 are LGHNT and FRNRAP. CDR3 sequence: CVSGFPGHNYGYTF. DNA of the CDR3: TGTGTTAGTGGTTTCCCTGGACACAACTATGGCTACACCTTC.

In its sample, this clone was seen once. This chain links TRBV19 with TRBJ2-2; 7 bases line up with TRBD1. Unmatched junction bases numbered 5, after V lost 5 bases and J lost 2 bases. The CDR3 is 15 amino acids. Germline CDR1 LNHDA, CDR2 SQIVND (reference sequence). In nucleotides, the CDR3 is TGTGCCAGTAGTCCCGACAGGGTCAACACCGGGGAGCTGTTTTTT. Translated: CASSPDRVNTGELFF.

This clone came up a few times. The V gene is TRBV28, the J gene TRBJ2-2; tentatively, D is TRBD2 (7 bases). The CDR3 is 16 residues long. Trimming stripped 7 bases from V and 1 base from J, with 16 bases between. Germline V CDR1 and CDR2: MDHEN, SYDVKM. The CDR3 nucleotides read TGTGCCAGCACCCCCTCGGGGGGCCGGAACACCGGGGAGCTGTTTTTT. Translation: CASTPSGGRNTGELFF. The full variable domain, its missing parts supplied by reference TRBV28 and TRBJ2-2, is DVKVTQSSRYLVKRTGEKVFLECVQDMDHENMFWYRQDPGLGLRLIYFSYDVKMKEKGDIPEGYSVSREKKERFSLILESASTNQTSMYLCASTPSGGRNTGELFFGEGSRLTVL.

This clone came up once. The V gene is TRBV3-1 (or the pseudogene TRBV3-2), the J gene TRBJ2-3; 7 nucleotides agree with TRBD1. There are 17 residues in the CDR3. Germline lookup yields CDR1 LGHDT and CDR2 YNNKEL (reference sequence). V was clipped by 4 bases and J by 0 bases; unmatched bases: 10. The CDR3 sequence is CASSPGRPGQSTDTQYF. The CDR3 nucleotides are TGTGCCAGCAGCCCAGGCCGGCCGGGACAGAGCACAGATACGCAGTATTTT.

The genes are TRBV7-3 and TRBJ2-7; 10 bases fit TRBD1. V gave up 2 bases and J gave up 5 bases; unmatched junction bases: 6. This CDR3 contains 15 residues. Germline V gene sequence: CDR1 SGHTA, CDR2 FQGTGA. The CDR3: CASSLSGQGTHEQYF. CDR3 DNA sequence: TGTGCCAGCAGCTTATCGGGACAGGGGACCCACGAGCAGTACTTC.

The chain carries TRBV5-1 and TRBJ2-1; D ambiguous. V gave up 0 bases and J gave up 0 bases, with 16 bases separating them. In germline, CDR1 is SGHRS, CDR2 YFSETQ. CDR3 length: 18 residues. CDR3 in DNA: TGCGCCAGCAGCTTGGGTGGCGGAACAAGCATCTCCTACAATGAGCAGTTCTTC. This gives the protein CASSLGGGTSISYNEQFF.

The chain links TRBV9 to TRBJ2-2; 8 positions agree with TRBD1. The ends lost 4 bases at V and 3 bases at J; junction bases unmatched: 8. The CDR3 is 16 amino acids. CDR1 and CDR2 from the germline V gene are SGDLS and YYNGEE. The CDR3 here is CASSSTGTGYTGELFF. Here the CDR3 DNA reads TGTGCCAGCAGCTCAACCGGGACAGGATACACCGGGGAGCTGTTTTTT.

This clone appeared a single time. DNA for the CDR3: TGTGCCAGCAGCTTGGTGAGCGGGGAGAACACCGGGGAGCTGTTTTTT. As protein: CASSLVSGENTGELFF. This chain connects TRBV5-6 to TRBJ2-2, with 7 nucleotides matching TRBD2. Germline CDR1 and CDR2: SGHDT and YYEEEE. This CDR3 is 16 amino acids long. With V trimmed by 0 bases and J by 1 base, 3 bases remained unmatched. Full variable domain (missing parts from reference TRBV5-6 and TRBJ2-2): DAGVTQSPTHLIKTRGQQVTLRCSPKSGHDTVSWYQQALGQGPQFIFQYYEEEERQRGNFPDRFSGHQFPNYSSELNVNALLLGDSALYLCASSLVSGENTGELFFGEGSRLTVL.

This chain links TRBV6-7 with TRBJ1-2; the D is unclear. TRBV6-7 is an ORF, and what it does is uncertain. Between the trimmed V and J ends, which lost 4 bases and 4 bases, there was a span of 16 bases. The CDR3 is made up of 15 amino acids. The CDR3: CASSLWQAPLYGYTF. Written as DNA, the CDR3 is TGTGCCAGCAGTTTGTGGCAGGCCCCCCTCTATGGCTACACCTTC.

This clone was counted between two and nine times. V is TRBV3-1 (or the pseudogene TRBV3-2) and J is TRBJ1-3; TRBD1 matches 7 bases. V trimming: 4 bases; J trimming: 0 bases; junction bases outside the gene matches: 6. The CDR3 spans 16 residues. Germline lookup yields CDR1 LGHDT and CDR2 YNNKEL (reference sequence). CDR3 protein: CASSPYRGPSGNTIYF. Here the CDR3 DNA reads TGTGCCAGCAGCCCCTACAGGGGACCCTCTGGAAACACCATATATTTT.